This TCR beta chain was recovered during a study of cytomegalovirus exposure and HLA in healthy donors. About this clone: As yet, its antigen is unknown.

Findings and limits, study-wide: In vitro data verified three CMV-associated chains as specific for CMV antigens. For cytomegalovirus status, the classifier reportedly gave diagnoses with high specificity and sensitivity.

CDR1 is SGHTA, CDR2 FQGTGA, per germline. Trimming took 0 bases from V and 2 from J; bases not matched to a gene: 5. The CDR3 contains 17 residues. Generated by immunoSEQ multiplex PCR, the TCRdb table keeps only in-frame clones and is missing some. The table has some 340,000 clones, 75% to 90% seen once. The rearrangement uses TRBV7-3 and TRBJ2-3, with 10 bases aligning to TRBD2. The origin of this receptor is a woman in her thirties in good health and CMV-seropositive. The sequencing input was PBMCs. The CDR3 sequence: CASSLTRAGGVTDTQYF. The CDR3 nucleotides are TGTGCCAGCAGCTTAACGCGAGCGGGAGGGGTCACAGATACGCAGTATTTT.